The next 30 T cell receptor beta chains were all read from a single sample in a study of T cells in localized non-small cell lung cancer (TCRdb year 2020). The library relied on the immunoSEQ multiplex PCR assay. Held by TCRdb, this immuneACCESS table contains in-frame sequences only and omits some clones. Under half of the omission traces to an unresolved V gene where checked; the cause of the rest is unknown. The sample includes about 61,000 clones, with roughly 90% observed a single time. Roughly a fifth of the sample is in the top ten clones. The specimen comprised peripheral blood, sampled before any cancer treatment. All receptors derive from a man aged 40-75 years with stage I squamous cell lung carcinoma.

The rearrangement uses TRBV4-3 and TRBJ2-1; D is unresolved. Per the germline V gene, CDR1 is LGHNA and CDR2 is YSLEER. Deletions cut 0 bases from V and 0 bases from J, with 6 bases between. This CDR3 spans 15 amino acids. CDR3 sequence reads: CASSQDQTSYNEQFF. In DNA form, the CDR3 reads TGCGCCAGCAGCCAAGACCAAACCTCCTACAATGAGCAGTTCTTC.

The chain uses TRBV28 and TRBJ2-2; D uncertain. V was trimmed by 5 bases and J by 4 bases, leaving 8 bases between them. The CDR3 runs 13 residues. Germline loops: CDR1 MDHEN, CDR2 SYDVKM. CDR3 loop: CASSQTFTGELFF. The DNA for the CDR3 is TGTGCCAGCAGTCAAACCTTCACCGGGGAGCTGTTTTTT.

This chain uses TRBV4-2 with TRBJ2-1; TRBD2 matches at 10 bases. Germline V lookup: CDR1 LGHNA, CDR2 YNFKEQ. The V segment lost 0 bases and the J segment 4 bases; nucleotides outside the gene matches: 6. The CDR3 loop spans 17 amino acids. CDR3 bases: TGTGCCAGCAGCCAAGAGAGCGGGAGGGGGTTTTACAATGAGCAGTTCTTC. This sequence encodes CASSQESGRGFYNEQFF.

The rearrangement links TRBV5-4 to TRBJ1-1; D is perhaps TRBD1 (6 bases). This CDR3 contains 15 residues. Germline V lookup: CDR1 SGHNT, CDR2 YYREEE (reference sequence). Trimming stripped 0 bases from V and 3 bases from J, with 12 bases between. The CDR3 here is CASSLGRGGYTEAFF. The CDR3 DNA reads TGTGCCAGCAGCTTGGGTAGAGGGGGGTACACTGAAGCTTTCTTT.

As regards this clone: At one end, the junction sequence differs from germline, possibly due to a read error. As DNA, the CDR3 is TGTGCCAGTAGTCCGGGGACAGGGTGGCACTTC. It specifies CASSPGTGWHF. The gene calls are TRBV19 and TRBJ2-5; 9 bases agree with TRBD1. Per germline, CDR1 LNHDA and CDR2 SQIVND (reference sequence). This CDR3 contains 11 residues.

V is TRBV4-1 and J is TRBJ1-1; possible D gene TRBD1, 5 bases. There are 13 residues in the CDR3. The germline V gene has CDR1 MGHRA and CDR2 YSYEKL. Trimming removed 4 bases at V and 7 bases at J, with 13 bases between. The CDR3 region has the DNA TGCGCCAGCAGCCTGGGACGTGGGGGTGAAGCTTTCTTT. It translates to CASSLGRGGEAFF.

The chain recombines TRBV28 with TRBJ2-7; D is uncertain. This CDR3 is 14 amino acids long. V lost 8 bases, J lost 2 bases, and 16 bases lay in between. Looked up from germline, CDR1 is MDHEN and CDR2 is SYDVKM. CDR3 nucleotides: TGTGCCAGCGCCGTTGCGGCACCGCCCTACGAGCAGTACTTC. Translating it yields CASAVAAPPYEQYF.

This CDR3 reads CASSAAGAQETQYF. The CDR3 DNA sequence: TGTGCCAGCTCGGCCGCGGGGGCCCAAGAGACCCAGTACTTC. The chain uses TRBV18 and TRBJ2-5, with D maybe TRBD2 (7 bases). The V end lost 6 bases, the J end lost 1 base, and 12 bases lay between the germline ends. Germline assignment: CDR1 KGHSH and CDR2 LQKENI. CDR3 length: 14 residues.

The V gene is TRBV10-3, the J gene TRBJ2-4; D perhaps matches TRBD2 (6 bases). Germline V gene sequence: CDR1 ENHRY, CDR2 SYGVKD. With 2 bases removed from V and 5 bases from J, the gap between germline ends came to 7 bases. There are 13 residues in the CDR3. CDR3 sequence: CAISEIAENIQYF. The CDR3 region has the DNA TGTGCCATCAGTGAGATAGCGGAAAACATTCAGTACTTC.

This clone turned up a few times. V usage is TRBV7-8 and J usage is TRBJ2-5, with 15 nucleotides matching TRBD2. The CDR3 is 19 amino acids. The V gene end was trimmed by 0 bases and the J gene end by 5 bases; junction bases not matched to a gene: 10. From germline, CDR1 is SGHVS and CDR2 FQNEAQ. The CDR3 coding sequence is TGTGCCAGCAGCTTAGCGGGGACTAGCGGGAGGAGGGTCGGGGAGACCCAGTACTTC. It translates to CASSLAGTSGRRVGETQYF.

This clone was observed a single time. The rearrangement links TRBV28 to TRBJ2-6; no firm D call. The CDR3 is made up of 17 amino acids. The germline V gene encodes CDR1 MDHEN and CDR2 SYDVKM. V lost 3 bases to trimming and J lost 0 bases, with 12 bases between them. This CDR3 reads CASSFFGASSGANVLTF. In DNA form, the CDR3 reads TGTGCCAGCAGTTTTTTTGGCGCCAGCTCTGGGGCCAACGTCCTGACTTTC.

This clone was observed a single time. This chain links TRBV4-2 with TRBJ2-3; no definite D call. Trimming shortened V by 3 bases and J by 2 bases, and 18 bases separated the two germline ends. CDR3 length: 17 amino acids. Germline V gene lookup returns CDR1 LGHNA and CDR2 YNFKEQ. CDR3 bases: TGTGCCAGCAGCCAGGGTCGTATACAGTTCTACACAGATACGCAGTATTTT. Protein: CASSQGRIQFYTDTQYF.

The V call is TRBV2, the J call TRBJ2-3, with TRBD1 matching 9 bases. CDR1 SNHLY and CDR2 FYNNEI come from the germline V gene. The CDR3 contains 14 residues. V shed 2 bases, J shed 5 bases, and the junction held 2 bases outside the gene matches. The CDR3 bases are TGTGCCAGCAGTGAAAGGACAGGGGTAGATACGCAGTATTTT. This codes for CASSERTGVDTQYF.

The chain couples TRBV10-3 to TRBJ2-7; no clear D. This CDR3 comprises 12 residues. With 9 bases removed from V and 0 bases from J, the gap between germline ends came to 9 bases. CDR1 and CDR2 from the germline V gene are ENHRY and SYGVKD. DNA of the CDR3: TGTGCCATAGCGACCCCCTCCTACGAGCAGTACTTC. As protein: CAIATPSYEQYF.

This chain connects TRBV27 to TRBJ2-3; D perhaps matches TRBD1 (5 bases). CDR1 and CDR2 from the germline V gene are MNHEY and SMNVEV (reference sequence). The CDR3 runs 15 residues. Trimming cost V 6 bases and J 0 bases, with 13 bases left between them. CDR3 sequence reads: CASRIQVSSTDTQYF. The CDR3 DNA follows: TGTGCCAGCAGGATACAGGTTTCTAGCACAGATACGCAGTATTTT.

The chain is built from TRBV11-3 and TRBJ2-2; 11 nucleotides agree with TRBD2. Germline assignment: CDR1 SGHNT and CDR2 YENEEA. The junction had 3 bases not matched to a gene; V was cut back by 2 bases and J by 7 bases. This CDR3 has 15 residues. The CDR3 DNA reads TGTGCCAGCAGCTTAACTAGCGGGAGAATCGGGGAGCTGTTTTTT. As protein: CASSLTSGRIGELFF.

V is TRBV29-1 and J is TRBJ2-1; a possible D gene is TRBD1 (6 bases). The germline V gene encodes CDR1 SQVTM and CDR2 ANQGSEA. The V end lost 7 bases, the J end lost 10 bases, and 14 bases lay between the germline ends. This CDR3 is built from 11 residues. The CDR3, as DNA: TGCAGCGACCTGGGAAGGGGGGAGCAGTTCTTC. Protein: CSDLGRGEQFF.

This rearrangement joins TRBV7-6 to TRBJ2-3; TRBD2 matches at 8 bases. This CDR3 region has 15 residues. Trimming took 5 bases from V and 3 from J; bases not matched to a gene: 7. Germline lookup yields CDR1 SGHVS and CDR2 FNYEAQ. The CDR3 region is CASSPGGAWTDTQYF. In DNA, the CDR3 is TGTGCCAGCAGCCCCGGGGGGGCATGGACAGATACGCAGTATTTT.

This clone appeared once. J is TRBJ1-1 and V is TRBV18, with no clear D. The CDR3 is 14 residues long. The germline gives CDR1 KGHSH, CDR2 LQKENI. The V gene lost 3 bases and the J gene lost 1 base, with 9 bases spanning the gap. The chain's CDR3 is CASSPGLQNTEAFF. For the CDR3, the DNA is TGTGCCAGCTCACCGGGCCTGCAGAACACTGAAGCTTTCTTT. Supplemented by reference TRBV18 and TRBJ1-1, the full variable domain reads NAGVMQNPRHLVRRRGQEARLRCSPMKGHSHVYWYRQLPEEGLKFMVYLQKENIIDESGMPKERFSAEFPKEGPSILRIQQVVRGDSAAYFCASSPGLQNTEAFFGQGTRLTVV.

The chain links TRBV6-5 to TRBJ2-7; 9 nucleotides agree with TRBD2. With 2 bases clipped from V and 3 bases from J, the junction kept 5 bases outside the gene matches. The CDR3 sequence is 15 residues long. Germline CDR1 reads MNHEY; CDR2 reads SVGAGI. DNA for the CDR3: TGTGCCAGCAGTTACAGAGCTAGCGGGAACTACGAGCAGTACTTC. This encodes CASSYRASGNYEQYF.

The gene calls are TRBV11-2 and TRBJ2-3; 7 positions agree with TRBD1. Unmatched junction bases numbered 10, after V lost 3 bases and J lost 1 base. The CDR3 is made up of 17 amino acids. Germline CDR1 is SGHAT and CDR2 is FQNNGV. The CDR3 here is CASSFRDSLTRTDTQYF. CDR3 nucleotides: TGTGCCAGCAGCTTCCGGGACAGCCTGACTCGCACAGATACGCAGTATTTT.

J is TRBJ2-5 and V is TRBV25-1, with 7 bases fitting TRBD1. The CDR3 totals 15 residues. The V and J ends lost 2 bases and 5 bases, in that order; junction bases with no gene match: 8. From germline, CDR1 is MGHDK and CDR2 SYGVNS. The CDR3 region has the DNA TGTGCCAGCAGTGAAACGGGACAGCAGTCGGAGACCCAGTACTTC. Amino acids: CASSETGQQSETQYF.

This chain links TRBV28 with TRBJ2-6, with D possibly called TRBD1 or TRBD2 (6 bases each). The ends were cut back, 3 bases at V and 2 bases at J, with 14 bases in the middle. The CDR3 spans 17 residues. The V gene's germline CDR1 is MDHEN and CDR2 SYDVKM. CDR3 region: CASSLSGGGPGANVLTF. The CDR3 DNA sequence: TGTGCCAGCAGTTTGTCCGGGGGCGGGCCTGGGGCCAACGTCCTGACTTTC.

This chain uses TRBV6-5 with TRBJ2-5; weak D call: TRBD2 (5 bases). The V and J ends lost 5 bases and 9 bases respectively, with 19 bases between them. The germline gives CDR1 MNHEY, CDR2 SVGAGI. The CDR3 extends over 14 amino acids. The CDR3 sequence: CASSEDSRWAPQYF. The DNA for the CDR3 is TGTGCCAGCAGTGAGGACTCTCGGTGGGCTCCCCAGTACTTC.

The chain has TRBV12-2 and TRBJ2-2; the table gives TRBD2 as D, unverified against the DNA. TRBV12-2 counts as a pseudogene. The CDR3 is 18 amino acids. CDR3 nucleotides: TGTGCAAGTCGCTTAGGGCCCTTTCTAGCGCGGAACACCGGGGAGCTGTTTTTT. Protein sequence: CASRLGPFLARNTGELFF.

Here the CDR3 DNA reads TGTGCCAGCAGTCCAATTCGGGGTTCCTACGAGCAGTACTTC. As protein: CASSPIRGSYEQYF. The chain carries TRBV27 and TRBJ2-7, with D perhaps TRBD2 (5 bases). Deletions cut 5 bases from V and 1 base from J, with 12 bases between. There are 14 residues in the CDR3. Per germline, CDR1 MNHEY and CDR2 SMNVEV (reference sequence).

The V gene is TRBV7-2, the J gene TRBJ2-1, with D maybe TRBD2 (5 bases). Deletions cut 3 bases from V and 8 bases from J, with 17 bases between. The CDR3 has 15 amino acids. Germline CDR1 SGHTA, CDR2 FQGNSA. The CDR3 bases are TGTGCCAGCAGCTTGGACTCACGCCCCCCCGATGAGCAGTTCTTC. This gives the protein CASSLDSRPPDEQFF.

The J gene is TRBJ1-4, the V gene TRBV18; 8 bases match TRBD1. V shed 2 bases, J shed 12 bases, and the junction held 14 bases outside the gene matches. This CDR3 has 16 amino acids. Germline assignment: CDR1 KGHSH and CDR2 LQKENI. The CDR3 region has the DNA TGTGCCAGCTCACCAGCGAGGACAGGGAAGCAAGGAGAACTGTTTTTT. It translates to CASSPARTGKQGELFF.

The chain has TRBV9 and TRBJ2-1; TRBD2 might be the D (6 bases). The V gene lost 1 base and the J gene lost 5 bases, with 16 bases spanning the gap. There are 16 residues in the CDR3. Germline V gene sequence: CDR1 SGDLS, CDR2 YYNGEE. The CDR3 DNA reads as TGTGCCAGCAGCGTAAGGGACTTGGCAACCAACAATGAGCAGTTCTTC. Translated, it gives CASSVRDLATNNEQFF.

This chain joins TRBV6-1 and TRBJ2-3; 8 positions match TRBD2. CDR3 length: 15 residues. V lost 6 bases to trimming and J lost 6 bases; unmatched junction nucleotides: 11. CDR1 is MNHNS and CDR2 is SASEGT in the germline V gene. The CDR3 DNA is TGTGCCAGCAGCTCCTTCGGACTAGCTAGCGATACGCAGTATTTT. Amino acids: CASSSFGLASDTQYF.